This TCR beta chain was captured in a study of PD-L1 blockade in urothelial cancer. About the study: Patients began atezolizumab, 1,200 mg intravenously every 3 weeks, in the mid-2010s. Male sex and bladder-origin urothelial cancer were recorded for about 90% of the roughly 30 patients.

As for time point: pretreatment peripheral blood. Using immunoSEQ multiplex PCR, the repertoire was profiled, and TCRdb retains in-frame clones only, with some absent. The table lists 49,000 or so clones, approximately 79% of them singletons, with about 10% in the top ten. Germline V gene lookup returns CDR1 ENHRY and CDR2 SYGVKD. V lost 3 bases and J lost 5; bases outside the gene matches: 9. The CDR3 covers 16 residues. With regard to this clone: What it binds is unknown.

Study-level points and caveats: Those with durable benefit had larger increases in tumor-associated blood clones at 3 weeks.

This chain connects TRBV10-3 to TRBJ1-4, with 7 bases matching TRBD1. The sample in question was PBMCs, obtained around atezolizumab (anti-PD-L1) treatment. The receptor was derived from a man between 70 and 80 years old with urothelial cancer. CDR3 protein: CAISEGMAGGNEKLFF. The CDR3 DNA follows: TGTGCCATCAGTGAAGGGATGGCAGGGGGAAATGAAAAACTGTTTTTT.